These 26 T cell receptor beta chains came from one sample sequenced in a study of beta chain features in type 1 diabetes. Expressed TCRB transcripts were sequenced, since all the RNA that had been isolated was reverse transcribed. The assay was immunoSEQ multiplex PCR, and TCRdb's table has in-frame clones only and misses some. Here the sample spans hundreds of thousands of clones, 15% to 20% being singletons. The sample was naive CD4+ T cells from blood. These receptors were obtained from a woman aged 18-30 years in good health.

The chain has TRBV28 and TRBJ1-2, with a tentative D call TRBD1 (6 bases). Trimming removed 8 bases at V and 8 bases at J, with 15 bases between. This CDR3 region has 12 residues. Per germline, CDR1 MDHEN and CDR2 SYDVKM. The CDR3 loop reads CASQQGSIGYTF. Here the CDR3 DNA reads TGTGCCAGCCAACAGGGTAGTATCGGCTACACCTTC.

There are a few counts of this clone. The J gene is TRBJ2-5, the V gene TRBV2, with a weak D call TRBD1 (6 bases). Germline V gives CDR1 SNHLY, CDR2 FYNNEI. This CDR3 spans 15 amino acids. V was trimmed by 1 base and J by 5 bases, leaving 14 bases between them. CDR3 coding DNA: TGTGCCAGCAGTGAAGAACAGGGTACCTGGGAGACCCAGTACTTC. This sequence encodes CASSEEQGTWETQYF. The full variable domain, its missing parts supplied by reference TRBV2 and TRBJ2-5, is EPEVTQTPSHQVTQMGQEVILRCVPISNHLYFYWYRQILGQKVEFLVSFYNNEISEKSEIFDDQFSVERPDGSNFTLKIRSTKLEDSAMYFCASSEEQGTWETQYFGPGTRLLVL.

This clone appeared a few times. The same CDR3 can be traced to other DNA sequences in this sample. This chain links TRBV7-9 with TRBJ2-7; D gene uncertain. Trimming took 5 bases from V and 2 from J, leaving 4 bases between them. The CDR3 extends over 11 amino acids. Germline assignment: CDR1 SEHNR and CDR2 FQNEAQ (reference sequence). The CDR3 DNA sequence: TGTGCCAGCAGCCTGACCTACGAGCAGTACTTC. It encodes CASSLTYEQYF.

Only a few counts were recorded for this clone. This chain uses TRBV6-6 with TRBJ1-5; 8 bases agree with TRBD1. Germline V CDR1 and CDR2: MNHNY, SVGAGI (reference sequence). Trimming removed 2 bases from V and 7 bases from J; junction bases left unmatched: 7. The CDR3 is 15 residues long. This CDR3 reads CASSYPGQAEQPQHF. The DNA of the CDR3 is TGTGCCAGCAGTTACCCGGGACAGGCTGAACAGCCCCAGCATTTT.

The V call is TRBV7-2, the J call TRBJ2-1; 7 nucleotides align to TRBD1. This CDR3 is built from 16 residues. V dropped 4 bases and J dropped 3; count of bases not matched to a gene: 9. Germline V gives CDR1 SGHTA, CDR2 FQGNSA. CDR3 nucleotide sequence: TGTGCCAGCAGCTATACAGGGGTCCCGGTCTACAATGAGCAGTTCTTC. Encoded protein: CASSYTGVPVYNEQFF.

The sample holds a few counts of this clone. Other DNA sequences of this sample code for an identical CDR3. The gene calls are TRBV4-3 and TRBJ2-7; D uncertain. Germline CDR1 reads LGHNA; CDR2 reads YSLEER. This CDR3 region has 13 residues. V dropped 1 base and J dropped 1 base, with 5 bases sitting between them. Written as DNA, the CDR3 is TGCGCCAGCAGCCAAGGCTTATCCTACGAGCAGTACTTC. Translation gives CASSQGLSYEQYF.

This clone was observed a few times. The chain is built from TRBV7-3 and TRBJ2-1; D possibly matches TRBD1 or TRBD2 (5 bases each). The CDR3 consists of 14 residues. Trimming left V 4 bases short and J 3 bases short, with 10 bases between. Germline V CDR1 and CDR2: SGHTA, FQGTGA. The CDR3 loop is CASSSGQNYNEQFF. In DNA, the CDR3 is TGTGCCAGCAGCTCGGGGCAGAACTACAATGAGCAGTTCTTC.

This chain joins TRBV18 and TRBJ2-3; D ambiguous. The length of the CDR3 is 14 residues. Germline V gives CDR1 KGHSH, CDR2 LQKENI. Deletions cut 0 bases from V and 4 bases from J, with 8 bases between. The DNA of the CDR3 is TGTGCCAGCTCACCACCTCGGTATGCAGATACGCAGTATTTT. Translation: CASSPPRYADTQYF.

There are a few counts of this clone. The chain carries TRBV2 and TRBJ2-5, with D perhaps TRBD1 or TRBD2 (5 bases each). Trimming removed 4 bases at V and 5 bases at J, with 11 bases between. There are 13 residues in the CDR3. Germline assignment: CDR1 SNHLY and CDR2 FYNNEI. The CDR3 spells CASSGQGVETQYF. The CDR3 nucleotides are TGTGCCAGCAGTGGGCAGGGAGTCGAGACCCAGTACTTC. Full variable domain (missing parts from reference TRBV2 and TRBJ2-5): EPEVTQTPSHQVTQMGQEVILRCVPISNHLYFYWYRQILGQKVEFLVSFYNNEISEKSEIFDDQFSVERPDGSNFTLKIRSTKLEDSAMYFCASSGQGVETQYFGPGTRLLVL.

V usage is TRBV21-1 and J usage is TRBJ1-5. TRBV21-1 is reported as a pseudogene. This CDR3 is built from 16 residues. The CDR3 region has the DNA TGTGCCAGCAGAAAGCGCGGGGGAATTGTCAATCAGCCCCAGCATTTT. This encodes CASRKRGGIVNQPQHF.

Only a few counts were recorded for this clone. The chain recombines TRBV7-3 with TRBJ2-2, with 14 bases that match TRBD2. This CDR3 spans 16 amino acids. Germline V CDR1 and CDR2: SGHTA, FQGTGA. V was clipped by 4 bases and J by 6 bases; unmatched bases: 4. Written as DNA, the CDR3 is TGTGCCAGCAGCTCCCAGACTAGCGGGAGGGCCGGGGAGCTGTTTTTT. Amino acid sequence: CASSSQTSGRAGELFF.

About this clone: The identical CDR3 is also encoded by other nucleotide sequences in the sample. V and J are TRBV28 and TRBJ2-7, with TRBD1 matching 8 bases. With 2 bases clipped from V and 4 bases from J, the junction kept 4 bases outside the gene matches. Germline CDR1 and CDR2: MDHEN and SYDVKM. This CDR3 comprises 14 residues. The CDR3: CASSLGQGSYEQYF. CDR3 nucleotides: TGTGCCAGCAGTTTAGGACAGGGATCGTACGAGCAGTACTTC.

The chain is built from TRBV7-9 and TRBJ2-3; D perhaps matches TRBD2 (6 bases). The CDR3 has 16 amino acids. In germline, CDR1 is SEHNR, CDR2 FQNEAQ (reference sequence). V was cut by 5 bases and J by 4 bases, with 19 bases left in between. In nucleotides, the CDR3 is TGTGCCAGCAGCCAAGATAGTTGGGGGAGGTCAGATACGCAGTATTTT. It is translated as CASSQDSWGRSDTQYF.

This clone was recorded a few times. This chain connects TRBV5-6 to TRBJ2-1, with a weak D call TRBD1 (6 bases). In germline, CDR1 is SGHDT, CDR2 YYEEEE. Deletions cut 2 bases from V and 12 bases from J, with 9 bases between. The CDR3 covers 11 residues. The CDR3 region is CASSLSGAQFF. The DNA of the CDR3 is TGTGCCAGCAGCTTATCAGGGGCGCAGTTCTTC. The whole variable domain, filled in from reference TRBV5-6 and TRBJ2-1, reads DAGVTQSPTHLIKTRGQQVTLRCSPKSGHDTVSWYQQALGQGPQFIFQYYEEEERQRGNFPDRFSGHQFPNYSSELNVNALLLGDSALYLCASSLSGAQFFGPGTRLTVL.

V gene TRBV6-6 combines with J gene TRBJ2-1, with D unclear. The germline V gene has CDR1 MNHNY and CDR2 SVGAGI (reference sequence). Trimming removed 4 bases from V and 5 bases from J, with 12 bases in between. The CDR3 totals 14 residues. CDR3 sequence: CASSSTGPNNEQFF. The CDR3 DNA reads TGTGCCAGCAGTTCGACTGGGCCTAACAATGAGCAGTTCTTC.

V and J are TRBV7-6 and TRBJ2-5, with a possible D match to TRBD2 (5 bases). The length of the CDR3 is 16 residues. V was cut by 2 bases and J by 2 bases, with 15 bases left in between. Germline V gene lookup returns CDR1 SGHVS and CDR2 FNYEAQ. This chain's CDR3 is CASSLLAGPLQETQYF. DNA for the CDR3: TGTGCCAGCAGCTTACTTGCGGGCCCTCTGCAAGAGACCCAGTACTTC.

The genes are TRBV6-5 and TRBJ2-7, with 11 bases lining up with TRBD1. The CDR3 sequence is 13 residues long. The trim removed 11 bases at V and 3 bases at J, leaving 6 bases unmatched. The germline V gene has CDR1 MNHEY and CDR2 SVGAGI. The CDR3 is CAAHGTGGYEQYF. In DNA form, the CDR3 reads TGTGCCGCTCACGGGACAGGGGGCTACGAGCAGTACTTC.

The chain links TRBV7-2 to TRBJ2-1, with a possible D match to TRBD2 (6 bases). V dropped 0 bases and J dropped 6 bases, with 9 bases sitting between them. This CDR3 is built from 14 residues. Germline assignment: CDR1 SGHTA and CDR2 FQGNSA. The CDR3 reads CASSLAGGINEQFF. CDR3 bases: TGTGCCAGCAGCTTAGCGGGAGGAATCAATGAGCAGTTCTTC. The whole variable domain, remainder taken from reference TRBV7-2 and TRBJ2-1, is GAGVSQSPSNKVTEKGKDVELRCDPISGHTALYWYRQSLGQGLEFLIYFQGNSAPDKSGLPSDRFSAERTGGSVSTLTIQRTQQEDSAVYLCASSLAGGINEQFFGPGTRLTVL.

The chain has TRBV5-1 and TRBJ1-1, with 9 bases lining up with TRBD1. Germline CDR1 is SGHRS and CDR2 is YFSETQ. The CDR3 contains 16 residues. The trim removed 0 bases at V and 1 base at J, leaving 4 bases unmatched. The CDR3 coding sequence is TGCGCCAGCAGCTTGGTATACAGGGGGCGGAACACTGAAGCTTTCTTT. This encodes CASSLVYRGRNTEAFF.

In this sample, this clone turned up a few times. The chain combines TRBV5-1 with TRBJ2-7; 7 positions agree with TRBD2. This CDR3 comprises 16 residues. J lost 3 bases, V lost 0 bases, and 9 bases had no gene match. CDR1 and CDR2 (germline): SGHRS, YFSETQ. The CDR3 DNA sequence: TGCGCCAGCAGCTTGGCCCCTGGTAGGGAGGGCTACGAGCAGTACTTC. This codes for CASSLAPGREGYEQYF.

CDR3 in amino acids: CASSLSRISDTQYF. CDR3 in DNA: TGTGCCAGCAGCTTGTCCAGGATCTCCGATACGCAGTATTTT. The chain combines TRBV5-6 with TRBJ2-3; D gene ambiguous. The V end was cut by 1 base, the J end by 6 bases, with 12 bases between. The CDR3 is made up of 14 amino acids. The germline V gene has CDR1 SGHDT and CDR2 YYEEEE.

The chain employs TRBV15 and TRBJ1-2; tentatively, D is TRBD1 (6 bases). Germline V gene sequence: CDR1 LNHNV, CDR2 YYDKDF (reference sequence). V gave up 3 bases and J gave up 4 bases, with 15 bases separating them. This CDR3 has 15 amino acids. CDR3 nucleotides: TGTGCCACCAGCAGGACGACCGGGACATCCTATGGCTACACCTTC. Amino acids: CATSRTTGTSYGYTF.

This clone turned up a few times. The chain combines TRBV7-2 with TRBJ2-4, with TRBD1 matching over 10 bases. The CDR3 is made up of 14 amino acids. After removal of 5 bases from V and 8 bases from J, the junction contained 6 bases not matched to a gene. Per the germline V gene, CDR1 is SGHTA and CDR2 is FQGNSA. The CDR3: CASSRGGTGDIQYF. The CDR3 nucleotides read TGTGCCAGCAGCCGGGGCGGGACAGGGGACATTCAGTACTTC.

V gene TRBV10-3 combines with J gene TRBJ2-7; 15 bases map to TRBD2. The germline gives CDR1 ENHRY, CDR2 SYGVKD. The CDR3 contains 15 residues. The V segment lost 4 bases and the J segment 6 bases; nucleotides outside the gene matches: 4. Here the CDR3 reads CAISGGLAGGFEQYF. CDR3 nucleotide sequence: TGTGCCATCAGTGGGGGACTAGCGGGAGGATTCGAGCAGTACTTC.

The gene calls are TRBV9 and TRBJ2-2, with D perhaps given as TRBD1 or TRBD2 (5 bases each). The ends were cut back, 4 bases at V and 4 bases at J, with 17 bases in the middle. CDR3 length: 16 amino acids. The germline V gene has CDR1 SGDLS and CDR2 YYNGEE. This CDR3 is CASSPHSGSPTGELFF. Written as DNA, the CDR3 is TGTGCCAGCAGCCCCCATTCAGGGAGTCCCACCGGGGAGCTGTTTTTT.

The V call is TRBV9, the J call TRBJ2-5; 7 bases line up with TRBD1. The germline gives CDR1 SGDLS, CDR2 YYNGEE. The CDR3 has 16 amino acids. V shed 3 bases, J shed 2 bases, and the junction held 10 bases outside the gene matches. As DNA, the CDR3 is TGTGCCAGCAGCGCGGGCTATGGGACAGCACAAGAGACCCAGTACTTC. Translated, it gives CASSAGYGTAQETQYF.